This T cell receptor beta chain derives from a study of early T cells in non-severe SARS-CoV-2 infection. This clonotype was counted many times. V shed 3 bases, J shed 3 bases, and the junction held 7 bases outside the gene matches. The CDR3 runs 14 residues. Germline loops: CDR1 DFQATT, CDR2 SNEGSKA (reference sequence). TCRdb independently ran MiXCR on the 5' RACE reads; one entry per CDR3 protein. Of roughly 60,000 distinct CDR3 sequences in the sample, around 5.2% were seen once. This receptor was taken from an adult who was a healthcare worker with PCR-confirmed SARS-CoV-2 infection or an uninfected control (not recorded which). The sequencing sample was made of whole blood. V is TRBV20-1 and J is TRBJ1-2, with TRBD1 matching 7 bases. The DNA of the CDR3 is TGCAGTGCTAGTGATTCAGGGGGGGACTATGGCTACACCTTC. Translating it yields CSASDSGGDYGYTF.